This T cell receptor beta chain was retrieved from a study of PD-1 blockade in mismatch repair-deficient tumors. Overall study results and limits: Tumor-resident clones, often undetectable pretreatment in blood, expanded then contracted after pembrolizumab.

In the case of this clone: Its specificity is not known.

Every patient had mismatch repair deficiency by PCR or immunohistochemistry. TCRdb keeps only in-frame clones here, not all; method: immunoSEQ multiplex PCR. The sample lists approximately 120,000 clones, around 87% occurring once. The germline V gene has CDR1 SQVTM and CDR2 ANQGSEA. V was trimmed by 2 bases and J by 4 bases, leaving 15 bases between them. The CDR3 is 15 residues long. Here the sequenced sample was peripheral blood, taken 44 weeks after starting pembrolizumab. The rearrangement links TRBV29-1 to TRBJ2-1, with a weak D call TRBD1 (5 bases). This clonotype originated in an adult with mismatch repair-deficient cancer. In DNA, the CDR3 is TGCAGCGTTGAATTGCCAGGGAAGAGTTACAATGAGCAGTTCTTC. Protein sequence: CSVELPGKSYNEQFF.